What follows is one TCR beta chain and its context. Its specificity is not known. RNA totalling roughly 0.45 to 1 ug underwent reverse transcription with random hexamers. One entry per CDR3 protein, called by TCRdb with MiXCR from the immunoSEQ multiplex PCR reads. The profile covers about 280,000 distinct CDR3 sequences, with approximately 85% appearing a single time and around 0.12% taken by the ten largest. Included as multiple sclerosis controls were treatment-naive patients who had stable or active relapsing-remitting disease. TEMRA cells were enriched by FACS, and CD4+ and CD8+ T cells were negatively isolated. This record comes from a study of CD8 T cells in Susac syndrome. CDR1 LGHDT and CDR2 YNNKEL come from the germline V gene (reference sequence). V was clipped by 1 base and J by 9 bases; unmatched bases: 8. The CDR3 runs 15 residues. Study-wide results and caveats: As the study acknowledged, the number of individuals in its TCR sequencing and HLA analysis was relatively small.

The receptor comes from a human donor with multiple sclerosis. The sequenced material came from CD8+ T cells from PBMCs. V and J are TRBV3-1 and TRBJ2-1; 8 bases are shared with TRBD2. The chain's CDR3 is CASSQASGSWAEQFF. The CDR3 DNA reads as TGTGCCAGCAGCCAAGCCAGCGGGAGTTGGGCTGAGCAGTTCTTC.